Presented here are 31 T cell receptor beta chains from one specimen sequenced in a study of CD8 T cells in Susac syndrome. Random hexamers primed reverse transcription of about 0.45 to 1 ug RNA. TCRdb reanalysed the immunoSEQ multiplex PCR reads using MiXCR and keeps one entry per CDR3 protein. The sample lists about 200,000 distinct CDR3 sequences; about 95% were seen once. The sample taken for sequencing was CD4+ T cells from PBMCs. These receptors were obtained from a human donor with multiple sclerosis.

This rearrangement joins TRBV3-1 to TRBJ2-1, with D unresolved. CDR3 length: 14 residues. Germline CDR1 and CDR2: LGHDT and YNNKEL (reference sequence). Trimming stripped 4 bases from V and 8 bases from J, with 15 bases between. The CDR3 sequence is CASSLPGLRYEQFF. The CDR3 DNA follows: TGTGCCAGCAGCCTCCCCGGGTTGAGATATGAGCAGTTCTTC.

This chain uses TRBV9 with TRBJ2-3; 7 bases fit TRBD1. The trim removed 4 bases at V and 7 bases at J, leaving 6 bases unmatched. This CDR3 is 13 amino acids long. The germline V gene has CDR1 SGDLS and CDR2 YYNGEE. The CDR3 bases are TGTGCCAGCAGCCAGACAGGGATGAATACGCAGTATTTT. Its translation: CASSQTGMNTQYF.

The chain joins TRBV3-1 to TRBJ2-7; the D is unclear. Trimming stripped 2 bases from V and 7 bases from J, with 9 bases between. The CDR3 runs 12 residues. Germline V gives CDR1 LGHDT, CDR2 YNNKEL (reference sequence). Here the CDR3 DNA reads TGTGCCAGCAGCCAACATACGCGGGAGCAGTACTTC. Translation: CASSQHTREQYF.

The chain joins TRBV2 to TRBJ1-1, with a tentative D call TRBD1 (5 bases). Germline CDR1 is SNHLY and CDR2 is FYNNEI. The CDR3 is made up of 14 amino acids. V lost 4 bases, J lost 0 bases, and 9 bases lay in between. CDR3 sequence reads: CASSVTAVNTEAFF. CDR3 in DNA: TGTGCCAGCAGTGTGACAGCCGTGAACACTGAAGCTTTCTTT.

The chain joins TRBV7-7 to TRBJ2-2, with 8 bases lining up with TRBD1. V lost 5 bases and J lost 1; bases outside the gene matches: 3. The CDR3 is 15 amino acids. Germline assignment: CDR1 SSHAT and CDR2 FNYEAQ (reference sequence). The CDR3 loop reads CASSTGTGNTGELFF. The CDR3 nucleotides read TGTGCCAGCAGCACCGGGACAGGGAACACCGGGGAGCTGTTTTTT. The variable domain in full, with the rest retrieved from reference TRBV7-7 and TRBJ2-2, is GAGVSQSPRYKVTKRGQDVTLRCDPISSHATLYWYQQALGQGPEFLTYFNYEAQPDKSGLPSDRFSAERPEGSISTLTIQRTEQRDSAMYRCASSTGTGNTGELFFGEGSRLTVL.

This clonotype was found once. The chain recombines TRBV29-1 with TRBJ2-1; a possible D gene is TRBD2 (5 bases). CDR3 length: 13 residues. Trimming shortened V by 7 bases and J by 10 bases, and 20 bases separated the two germline ends. The germline CDR1 and CDR2 sequences are SQVTM and ANQGSEA. In nucleotides, the CDR3 is TGCAGCGGATCCGGGATAGAGGGTCGAGAGCAGTTCTTC. Its protein product is CSGSGIEGREQFF.

The chain couples TRBV11-3 to TRBJ2-3, with 8 bases aligning to TRBD2. Trimming removed 5 bases from V and 5 bases from J; junction bases left unmatched: 3. Germline-derived CDR1 and CDR2 are SGHNT and YENEEA. The CDR3 runs to 13 residues. For the CDR3, the DNA is TGTGCCAGCAGCGTTAGCGGGAAAGATACGCAGTATTTT. It translates to CASSVSGKDTQYF.

V and J are TRBV3-1 and TRBJ2-1; the match to TRBD1 covers 8 bases. The ends lost 4 bases at V and 4 bases at J; junction bases unmatched: 3. CDR3 size: 14 residues. The germline CDR1 and CDR2 sequences are LGHDT and YNNKEL (reference sequence). CDR3 sequence reads: CASSLGTGYNEQFF. For the CDR3, the DNA is TGTGCCAGCAGCCTCGGGACAGGATACAATGAGCAGTTCTTC.

V and J are TRBV30 and TRBJ1-2, with D unclear. The CDR3 contains 14 residues. The germline V and J ends were trimmed by 2 bases and 1 base, with 11 bases remaining between them. Germline V gene data show CDR1 as GTSNPN and CDR2 as SVGIG (reference sequence). The CDR3 nucleotides are TGTGCCTGGAGTTCCATCTCTATTAACTATGGCTACACCTTC. Protein sequence: CAWSSISINYGYTF.

The chain carries TRBV29-1 and TRBJ2-3, with D perhaps given as TRBD1 or TRBD2 (6 bases each). The V gene lost 4 bases and the J gene lost 5 bases, with 16 bases spanning the gap. Germline V CDR1 and CDR2: SQVTM, ANQGSEA. The CDR3 loop spans 14 amino acids. In nucleotides, the CDR3 is TGCAGCGTTGGGTCGGGGGCAGCTGGAGATACGCAGTATTTT. Translated, it gives CSVGSGAAGDTQYF.

The rearrangement links TRBV4-1 to TRBJ1-2, with D unresolved. The germline CDR1 and CDR2 sequences are MGHRA and YSYEKL. The CDR3 consists of 15 residues. Trimming took 2 bases from V and 2 from J, leaving 12 bases between them. Here the CDR3 reads CASSQPMTSNYGYTF. The CDR3 coding sequence is TGCGCCAGCAGCCAACCGATGACAAGCAACTATGGCTACACCTTC.

V and J are TRBV9 and TRBJ2-2; 7 bases map to TRBD2. V shed 2 bases, J shed 5 bases, and the junction held 3 bases outside the gene matches. There are 14 residues in the CDR3. The germline V gene has CDR1 SGDLS and CDR2 YYNGEE. The CDR3 loop reads CASSVRGWTGELFF. The CDR3 nucleotides are TGTGCCAGCAGCGTGCGGGGGTGGACCGGGGAGCTGTTTTTT.

CDR3 protein: CSGAEGSNYGYTF. CDR3 coding DNA: TGCAGCGGTGCGGAGGGCTCTAACTATGGCTACACCTTC. V and J are TRBV29-1 and TRBJ1-2; D is unclear. Trimming removed 7 bases at V and 0 bases at J, with 12 bases between. This CDR3 is built from 13 residues. Germline V gene sequence: CDR1 SQVTM, CDR2 ANQGSEA.

The V call is TRBV5-1, the J call TRBJ2-1; 9 bases are a match to TRBD2. V was clipped by 6 bases and J by 8 bases; unmatched bases: 9. Germline CDR1 and CDR2: SGHRS and YFSETQ. This CDR3 comprises 14 residues. CDR3: CASKAASGNDEQFF. The CDR3 DNA reads as TGCGCCAGCAAGGCGGCTAGCGGGAACGATGAGCAGTTCTTC. The full variable domain, rest sourced from reference TRBV5-1 and TRBJ2-1, is KAGVTQTPRYLIKTRGQQVTLSCSPISGHRSVSWYQQTPGQGLQFLFEYFSETQRNKGNFPGRFSGRQFSNSRSEMNVSTLELGDSALYLCASKAASGNDEQFFGPGTRLTVL.

The chain recombines TRBV7-8 with TRBJ1-2; 7 nucleotides agree with TRBD1. The J segment lost 6 bases and the V segment lost 4 bases, leaving 8 bases of the junction unmatched. The CDR3 loop spans 14 amino acids. Germline assignment: CDR1 SGHVS and CDR2 FQNEAQ. The CDR3 protein is CASSSPGGKHGYTF. The CDR3 DNA sequence: TGTGCCAGCAGCTCACCAGGGGGGAAACATGGCTACACCTTC.

V usage is TRBV12-3 or TRBV12-4 and J usage is TRBJ2-1, with 13 bases aligning to TRBD2. The V and J ends lost 6 bases and 7 bases, in that order; junction bases with no gene match: 6. This CDR3 has 15 residues. The CDR3 sequence: CASSLLAGGRNEQFF. Here the CDR3 DNA reads TGTGCCAGCAGCTTACTAGCGGGGGGGAGAAATGAGCAGTTCTTC.

The chain recombines TRBV3-1 with TRBJ2-7, with TRBD1 as a possible D gene (5 bases). Trimming took off 3 bases at V and 0 bases at J, with 9 bases between the two ends. This CDR3 comprises 14 residues. Germline assignment: CDR1 LGHDT and CDR2 YNNKEL (reference sequence). The CDR3 sequence is CASSQGLSSYEQYF. The CDR3 DNA reads as TGTGCCAGCAGCCAGGGGCTTAGCTCCTACGAGCAGTACTTC.

V is TRBV12-3 or TRBV12-4 and J is TRBJ2-5; TRBD2 aligns across 10 bases. The V segment lost 4 bases and the J segment 9 bases; nucleotides outside the gene matches: 14. The CDR3 is made up of 16 amino acids. CDR3 loop: CASSSPRASGSQAQYF. The CDR3 DNA sequence: TGTGCCAGCAGTTCCCCCAGGGCTAGCGGGAGCCAGGCCCAGTACTTC.

This sequence joins TRBV11-2 and TRBJ1-1; D remains ambiguous. The CDR3 loop spans 14 amino acids. The germline CDR1 and CDR2 sequences are SGHAT and FQNNGV. Trimming left V 5 bases short and J 2 bases short, with 12 bases between. The CDR3 loop is CASSITELNTEAFF. The DNA of the CDR3 is TGTGCCAGCAGCATTACAGAGTTAAACACTGAAGCTTTCTTT.

The V call is TRBV20-1, the J call TRBJ2-5; 10 positions agree with TRBD1. The CDR3 covers 15 residues. The V gene end was trimmed by 4 bases and the J gene end by 5 bases; junction bases not matched to a gene: 10. Germline values: CDR1 DFQATT, CDR2 SNEGSKA (reference sequence). The CDR3 here is CSATSGTGAAETQYF. Here the CDR3 DNA reads TGCAGTGCTACCTCCGGGACAGGGGCTGCTGAGACCCAGTACTTC.

This chain connects TRBV20-1 to TRBJ2-7, with 12 bases matching TRBD2. The J segment lost 0 bases and the V segment lost 4 bases, leaving 10 bases of the junction unmatched. CDR1 and CDR2 (germline): DFQATT, SNEGSKA (reference sequence). The CDR3 spans 17 residues. CDR3: CSATRLAGEWSSYEQYF. As DNA, the CDR3 is TGCAGTGCTACCCGACTAGCGGGAGAGTGGAGCTCCTACGAGCAGTACTTC.

The CDR3 protein is CSARDLGQDSYEQYF. CDR3 bases: TGCAGTGCTAGAGACCTGGGACAGGACTCCTACGAGCAGTACTTC. The chain is built from TRBV20-1 and TRBJ2-7; 8 bases align to TRBD1. Trimming removed 0 bases from V and 0 bases from J; junction bases left unmatched: 4. From germline, CDR1 is DFQATT and CDR2 SNEGSKA (reference sequence). The CDR3 covers 15 residues.

The chain combines TRBV4-2 with TRBJ2-3; D is tentatively TRBD1 or TRBD2 (5 bases each). In germline, CDR1 is LGHNA, CDR2 YNFKEQ. This CDR3 has 15 residues. The germline V and J ends were trimmed by 1 base and 5 bases, with 13 bases remaining between them. Here the CDR3 DNA reads TGTGCCAGCAGCCAAGGGGACCCGACGCGAGATACGCAGTATTTT. Translating gives CASSQGDPTRDTQYF.

The chain joins TRBV5-1 to TRBJ2-7; D gene unclear. CDR1 SGHRS and CDR2 YFSETQ come from the germline V gene. CDR3 length: 17 residues. Trimming removed 3 bases at V and 2 bases at J, with 21 bases between. The CDR3 region has the DNA TGCGCCAGCAGCTCTACTTCTCAGCAGGTCCCCCCCTACGAGCAGTACTTC. The encoded protein is CASSSTSQQVPPYEQYF.

The rearrangement uses TRBV6-1 and TRBJ1-2, with D hard to call. CDR1 and CDR2 from the germline V gene are MNHNS and SASEGT. This CDR3 contains 15 residues. Trimming cost V 7 bases and J 5 bases, with 20 bases left between them. The CDR3 DNA reads as TGTGCCAGCACCCCTCTAGTGAACGACCCGTATGGCTACACCTTC. Protein product: CASTPLVNDPYGYTF.

The chain links TRBV9 to TRBJ1-2; D call uncertain. In germline, CDR1 is SGDLS, CDR2 YYNGEE. This CDR3 is 14 amino acids long. Trimming cost V 2 bases and J 8 bases, with 16 bases left between them. The CDR3 loop reads CASSVAPQREGYTF. The CDR3 nucleotides are TGTGCCAGCAGCGTCGCCCCTCAGCGTGAGGGCTACACCTTC.

The rearrangement joins TRBV3-1 to TRBJ2-5, with D uncertain. V was shortened by 5 bases and J by 5 bases, with 9 bases between the two germline ends. This CDR3 is built from 12 residues. Germline V gene lookup returns CDR1 LGHDT and CDR2 YNNKEL (reference sequence). Here the CDR3 DNA reads TGTGCCAGCAGCAACCACGGGGAGACCCAGTACTTC. Residues: CASSNHGETQYF.

The rearrangement links TRBV20-1 to TRBJ1-1; no reliable D call. The CDR3 contains 11 residues. Germline loops: CDR1 DFQATT, CDR2 SNEGSKA (reference sequence). V lost 6 bases to trimming and J lost 7 bases, with 12 bases between them. Here the CDR3 reads CSAGVNLEAFF. Written as DNA, the CDR3 is TGCAGTGCCGGGGTGAATCTTGAAGCTTTCTTT.

V usage is TRBV9 and J usage is TRBJ1-1; D unresolved. The CDR3 covers 13 residues. The ends were cut back, 3 bases at V and 1 base at J, with 7 bases in the middle. Germline V lookup: CDR1 SGDLS, CDR2 YYNGEE. In DNA, the CDR3 is TGTGCCAGCAGCGAAGCACAGAACACTGAAGCTTTCTTT. Translating it yields CASSEAQNTEAFF.

V usage is TRBV3-1 and J usage is TRBJ1-2; D not certain. The germline gives CDR1 LGHDT, CDR2 YNNKEL (reference sequence). Trimming removed 4 bases from V and 1 base from J, with 1 base in between. The CDR3 consists of 11 residues. The CDR3 reads CASSLNYGYTF. The CDR3 DNA is TGTGCCAGCAGCCTTAACTATGGCTACACCTTC. The whole variable domain, remainder taken from reference TRBV3-1 and TRBJ1-2, is DTAVSQTPKYLVTQMGNDKSIKCEQNLGHDTMYWYKQDSKKFLKIMFSYNNKELIINETVPNRFSPKSPDKAHLNLHINSLELGDSAVYFCASSLNYGYTFGSGTRLTVV.

CDR3 nucleotides: TGTGCCTGGAGTGGGGCCCGGAACACTGAAGCTTTCTTT. As protein: CAWSGARNTEAFF. The rearrangement uses TRBV30 and TRBJ1-1; D gene unclear. The CDR3 is 13 residues long. The germline V gene encodes CDR1 GTSNPN and CDR2 SVGIG (reference sequence). Trimming removed 1 base at V and 1 base at J, with 7 bases between.